This record covers a single T cell receptor beta chain. The sample comes from a study of early T cells in non-severe SARS-CoV-2 infection. Researchers attached unique molecular identifiers to individual cDNA molecules. TCRdb re-called the 5' RACE reads through MiXCR, storing one row per CDR3 protein. Among 50,000 to 65,000 distinct CDR3 sequences listed, roughly an eighth were seen once. V was cut by 6 bases and J by 4 bases, with 17 bases left in between. Per germline, CDR1 SNHLY and CDR2 FYNNEI. The CDR3 extends over 15 amino acids. Sequencing used whole blood. The V call is TRBV2, the J call TRBJ2-3; D is undetermined. This clonotype was obtained from an adult who was a healthcare worker with PCR-confirmed SARS-CoV-2 infection or an uninfected control (not recorded which). The CDR3 sequence: CASSGNFRSADTQYF. CDR3 in DNA: TGTGCCAGCAGCGGAAACTTTCGGTCCGCAGATACGCAGTATTTT.